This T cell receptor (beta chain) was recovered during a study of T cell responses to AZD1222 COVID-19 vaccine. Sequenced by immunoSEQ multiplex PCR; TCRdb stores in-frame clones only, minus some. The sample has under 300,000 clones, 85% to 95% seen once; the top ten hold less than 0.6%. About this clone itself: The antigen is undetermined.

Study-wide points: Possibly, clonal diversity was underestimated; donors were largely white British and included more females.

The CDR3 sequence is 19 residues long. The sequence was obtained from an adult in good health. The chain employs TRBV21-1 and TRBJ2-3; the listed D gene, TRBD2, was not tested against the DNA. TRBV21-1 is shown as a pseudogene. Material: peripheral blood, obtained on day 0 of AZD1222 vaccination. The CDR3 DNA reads TGTGCCAGCACCCGCGGGGGGCTAGCGGGGGGGCTTGTATCAGATACGCAGTATTTT. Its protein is CASTRGGLAGGLVSDTQYF.